This T cell receptor (beta chain) comes out of a study of T cell changes during pregnancy in multiple sclerosis. TCRdb's copy holds only in-frame clones and misses some; the assay was immunoSEQ multiplex PCR. The sample includes about 20,000 clones, 80% to 90% seen only once; the top ten take roughly 20%. The CDR3 length is 14 residues. The V end was cut by 7 bases, the J end by 4 bases, with 14 bases between. The germline V gene encodes CDR1 MNHEY and CDR2 SVGAGI. V usage is TRBV6-5 and J usage is TRBJ2-1, with unresolved D. This clonotype was sampled from a female donor in good health, enrolled as a control in a pregnancy study. Here the sequenced sample was CD8+ T cells from peripheral blood mononuclear cells, taken after pregnancy. The CDR3 DNA follows: TGTGCCAGCACCGAAGGCCAGGCGTACAATGAGCAGTTCTTC. Translation gives CASTEGQAYNEQFF.